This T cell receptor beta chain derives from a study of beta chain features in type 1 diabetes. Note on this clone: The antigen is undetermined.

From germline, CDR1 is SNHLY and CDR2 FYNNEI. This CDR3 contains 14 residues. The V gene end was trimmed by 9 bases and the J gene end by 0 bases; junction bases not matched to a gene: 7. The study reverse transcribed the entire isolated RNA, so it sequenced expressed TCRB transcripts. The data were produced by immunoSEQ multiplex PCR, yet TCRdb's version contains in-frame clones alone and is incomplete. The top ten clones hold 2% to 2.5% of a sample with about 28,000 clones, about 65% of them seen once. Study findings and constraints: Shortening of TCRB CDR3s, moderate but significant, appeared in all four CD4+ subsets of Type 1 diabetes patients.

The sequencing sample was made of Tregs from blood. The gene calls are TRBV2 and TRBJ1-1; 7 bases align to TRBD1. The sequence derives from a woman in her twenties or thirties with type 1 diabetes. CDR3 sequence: CASSPDRVNTEAFF. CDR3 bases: TGTGCCAGTTCACCTGACAGGGTGAACACTGAAGCTTTCTTT. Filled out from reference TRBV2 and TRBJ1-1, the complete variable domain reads EPEVTQTPSHQVTQMGQEVILRCVPISNHLYFYWYRQILGQKVEFLVSFYNNEISEKSEIFDDQFSVERPDGSNFTLKIRSTKLEDSAMYFCASSPDRVNTEAFFGQGTRLTVV.